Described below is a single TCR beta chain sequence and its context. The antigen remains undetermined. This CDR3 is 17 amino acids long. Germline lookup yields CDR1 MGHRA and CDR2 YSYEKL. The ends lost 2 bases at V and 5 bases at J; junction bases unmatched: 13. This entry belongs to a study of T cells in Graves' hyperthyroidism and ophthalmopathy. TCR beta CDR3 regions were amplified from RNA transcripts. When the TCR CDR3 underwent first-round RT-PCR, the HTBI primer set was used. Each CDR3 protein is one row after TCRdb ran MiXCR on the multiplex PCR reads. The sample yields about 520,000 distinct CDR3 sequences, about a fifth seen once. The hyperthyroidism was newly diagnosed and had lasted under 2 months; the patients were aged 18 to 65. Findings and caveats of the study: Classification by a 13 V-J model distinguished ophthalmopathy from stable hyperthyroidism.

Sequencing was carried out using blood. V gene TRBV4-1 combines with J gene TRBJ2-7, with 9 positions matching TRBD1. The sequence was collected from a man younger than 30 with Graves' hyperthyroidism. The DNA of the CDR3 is TGCGCCAGCAGCCAAATATTTAGGGACAGGGTTTTTCACGAGCAGTACTTC. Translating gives CASSQIFRDRVFHEQYF.